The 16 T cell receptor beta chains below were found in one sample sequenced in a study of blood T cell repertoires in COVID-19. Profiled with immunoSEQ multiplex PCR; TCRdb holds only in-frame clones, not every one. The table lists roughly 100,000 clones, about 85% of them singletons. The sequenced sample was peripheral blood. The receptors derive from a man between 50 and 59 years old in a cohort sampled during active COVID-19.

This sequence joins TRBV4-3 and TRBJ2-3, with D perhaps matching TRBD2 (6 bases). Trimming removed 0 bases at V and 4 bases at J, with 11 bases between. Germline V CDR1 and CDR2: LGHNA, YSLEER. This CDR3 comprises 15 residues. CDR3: CASSQDPGGSDTQYF. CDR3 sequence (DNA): TGCGCCAGCAGCCAAGATCCCGGGGGATCAGATACGCAGTATTTT.

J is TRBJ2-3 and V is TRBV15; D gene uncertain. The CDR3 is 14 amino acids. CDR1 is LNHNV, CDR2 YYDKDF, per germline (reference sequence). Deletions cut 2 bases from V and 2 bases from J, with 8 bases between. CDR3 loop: CATSRTALTDTQYF. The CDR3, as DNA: TGTGCCACCAGCAGAACAGCCCTCACAGATACGCAGTATTTT.

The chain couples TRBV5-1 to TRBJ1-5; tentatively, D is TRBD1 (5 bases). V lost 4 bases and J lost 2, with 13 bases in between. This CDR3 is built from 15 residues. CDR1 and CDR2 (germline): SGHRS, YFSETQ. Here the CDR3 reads CASSPSPGGNQPQHF. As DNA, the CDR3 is TGCGCCAGCAGCCCTTCTCCGGGGGGCAATCAGCCCCAGCATTTT.

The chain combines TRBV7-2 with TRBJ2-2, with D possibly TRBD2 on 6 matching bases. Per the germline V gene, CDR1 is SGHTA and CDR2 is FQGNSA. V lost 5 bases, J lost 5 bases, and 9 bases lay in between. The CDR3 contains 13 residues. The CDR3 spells CASSRGTTGELFF. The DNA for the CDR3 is TGTGCCAGCAGCCGCGGGACTACCGGGGAGCTGTTTTTT.

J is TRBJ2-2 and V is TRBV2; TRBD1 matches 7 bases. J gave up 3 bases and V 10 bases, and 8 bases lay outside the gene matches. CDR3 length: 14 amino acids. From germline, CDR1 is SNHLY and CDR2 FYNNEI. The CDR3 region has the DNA TGTGCCACCCCCCGGGACAGAGACACCGGGGAGCTGTTTTTT. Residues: CATPRDRDTGELFF.

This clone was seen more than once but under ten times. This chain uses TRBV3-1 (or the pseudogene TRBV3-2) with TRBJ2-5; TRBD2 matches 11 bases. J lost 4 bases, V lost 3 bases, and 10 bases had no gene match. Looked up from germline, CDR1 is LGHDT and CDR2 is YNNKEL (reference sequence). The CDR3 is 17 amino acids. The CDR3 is CASSHPSGGPSRETQYF. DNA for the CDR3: TGTGCCAGCAGCCACCCTAGCGGGGGGCCTAGCCGAGAGACCCAGTACTTC.

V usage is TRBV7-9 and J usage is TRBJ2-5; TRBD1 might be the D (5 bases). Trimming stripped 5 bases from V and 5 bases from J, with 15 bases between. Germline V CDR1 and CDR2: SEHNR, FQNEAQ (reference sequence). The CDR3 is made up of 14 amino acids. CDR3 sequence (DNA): TGTGCCAGCAGCAAAGTAGGGGCCGGGGAGACCCAGTACTTC. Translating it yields CASSKVGAGETQYF.

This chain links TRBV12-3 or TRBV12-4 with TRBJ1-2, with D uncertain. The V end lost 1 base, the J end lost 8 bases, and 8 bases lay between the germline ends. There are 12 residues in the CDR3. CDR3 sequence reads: CASSLDSGGYTF. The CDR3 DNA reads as TGTGCCAGCAGTTTAGACTCGGGAGGCTACACCTTC.

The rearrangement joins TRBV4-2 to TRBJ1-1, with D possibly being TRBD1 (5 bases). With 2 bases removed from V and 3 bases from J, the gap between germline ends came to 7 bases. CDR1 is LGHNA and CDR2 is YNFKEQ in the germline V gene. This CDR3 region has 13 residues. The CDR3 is CASSQIGDTEAFF. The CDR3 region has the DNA TGTGCCAGCAGCCAAATAGGGGACACTGAAGCTTTCTTT.

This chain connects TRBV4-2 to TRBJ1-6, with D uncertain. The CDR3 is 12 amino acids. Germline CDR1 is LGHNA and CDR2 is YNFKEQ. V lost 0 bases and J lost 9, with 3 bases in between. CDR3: CASSQESSPLHF. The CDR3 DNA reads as TGTGCCAGCAGCCAAGAGAGTTCACCCCTCCACTTT.

The DNA for the CDR3 is TGTGCCAGCACCTGGCGGGAGGGGGTAGGCTACACCTTC. This gives the protein CASTWREGVGYTF. V gene TRBV5-4 combines with J gene TRBJ1-2; the D gene is possibly TRBD1 (6 bases). The CDR3 extends over 13 amino acids. V lost 6 bases, J lost 8 bases, and 17 bases lay in between. Germline V gives CDR1 SGHNT, CDR2 YYREEE (reference sequence). Drawing the rest from reference TRBV5-4 and TRBJ1-2, the complete variable domain is ETGVTQSPTHLIKTRGQQVTLRCSSQSGHNTVSWYQQALGQGPQFIFQYYREEENGRGNFPPRFSGLQFPNYSSELNVNALELDDSALYLCASTWREGVGYTFGSGTRLTVV.

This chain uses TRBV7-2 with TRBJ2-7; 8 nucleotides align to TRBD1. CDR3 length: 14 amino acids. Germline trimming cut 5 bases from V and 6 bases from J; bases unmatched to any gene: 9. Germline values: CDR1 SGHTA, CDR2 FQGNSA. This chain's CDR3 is CASSPRQGLGEQYF. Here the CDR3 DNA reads TGTGCCAGCAGCCCAAGACAGGGGCTGGGCGAGCAGTACTTC.

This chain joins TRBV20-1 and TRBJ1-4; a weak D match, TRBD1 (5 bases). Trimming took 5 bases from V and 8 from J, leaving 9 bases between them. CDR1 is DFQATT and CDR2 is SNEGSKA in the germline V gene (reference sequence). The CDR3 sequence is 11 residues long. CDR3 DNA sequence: TGCAGTGCTCGGGAGGGGGAAAAACTGTTTTTT. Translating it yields CSAREGEKLFF.

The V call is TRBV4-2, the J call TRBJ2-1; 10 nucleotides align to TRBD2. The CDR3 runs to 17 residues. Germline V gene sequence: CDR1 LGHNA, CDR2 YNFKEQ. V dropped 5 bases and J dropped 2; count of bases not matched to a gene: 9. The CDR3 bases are TGTGCCAGCAGCTCACAACCCAGCGGGGGGGCCTACAATGAGCAGTTCTTC. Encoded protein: CASSSQPSGGAYNEQFF.

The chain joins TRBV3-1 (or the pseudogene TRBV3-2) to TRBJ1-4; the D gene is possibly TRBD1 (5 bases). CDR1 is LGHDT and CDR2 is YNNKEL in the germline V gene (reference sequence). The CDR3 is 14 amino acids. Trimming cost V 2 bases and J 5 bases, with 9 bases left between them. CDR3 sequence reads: CASSQFSGNEKLFF. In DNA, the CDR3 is TGTGCCAGCAGCCAATTTTCAGGGAATGAAAAACTGTTTTTT.

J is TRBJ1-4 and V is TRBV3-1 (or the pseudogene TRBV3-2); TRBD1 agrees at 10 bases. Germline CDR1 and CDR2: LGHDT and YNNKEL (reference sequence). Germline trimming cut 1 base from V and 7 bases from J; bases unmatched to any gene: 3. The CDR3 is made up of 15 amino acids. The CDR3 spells CASSQVTGGREKLFF. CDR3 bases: TGTGCCAGCAGCCAAGTGACAGGGGGCCGTGAAAAACTGTTTTTT.